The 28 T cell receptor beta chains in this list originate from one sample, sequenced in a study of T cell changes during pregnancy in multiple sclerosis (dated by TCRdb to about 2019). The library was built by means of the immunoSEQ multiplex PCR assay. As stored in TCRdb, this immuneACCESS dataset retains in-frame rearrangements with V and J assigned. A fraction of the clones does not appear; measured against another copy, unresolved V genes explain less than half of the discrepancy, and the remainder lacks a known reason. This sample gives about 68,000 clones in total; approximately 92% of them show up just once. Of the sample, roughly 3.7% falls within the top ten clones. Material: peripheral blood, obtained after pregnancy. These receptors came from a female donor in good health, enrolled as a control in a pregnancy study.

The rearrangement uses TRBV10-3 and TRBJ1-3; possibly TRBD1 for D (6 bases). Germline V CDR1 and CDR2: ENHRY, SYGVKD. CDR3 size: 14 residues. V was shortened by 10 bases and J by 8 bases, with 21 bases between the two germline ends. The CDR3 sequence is CASWPGGGLDTIYF. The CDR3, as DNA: TGTGCCAGTTGGCCGGGGGGCGGCCTAGACACCATATATTTT.

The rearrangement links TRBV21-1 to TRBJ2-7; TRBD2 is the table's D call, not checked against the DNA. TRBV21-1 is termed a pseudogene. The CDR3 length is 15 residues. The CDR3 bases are TGTGCCAGCAGCACGTCCGGGACGGGGGTGCGGGAGCAGTACTTC. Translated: CASSTSGTGVREQYF.

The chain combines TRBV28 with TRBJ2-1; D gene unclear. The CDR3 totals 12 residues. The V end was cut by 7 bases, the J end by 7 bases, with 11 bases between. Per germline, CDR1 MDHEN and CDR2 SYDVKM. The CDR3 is CASTSARNEQFF. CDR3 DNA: TGTGCCAGCACCAGTGCCAGGAATGAGCAGTTCTTC.

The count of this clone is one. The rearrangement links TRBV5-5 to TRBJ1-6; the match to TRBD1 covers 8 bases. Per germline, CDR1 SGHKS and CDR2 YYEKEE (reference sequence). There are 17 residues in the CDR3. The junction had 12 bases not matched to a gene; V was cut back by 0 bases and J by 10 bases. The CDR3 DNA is TGTGCCAGCAGCTTGGTCCCTCCGGACAGGGTTTGGTCACCCCTCCACTTT. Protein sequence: CASSLVPPDRVWSPLHF. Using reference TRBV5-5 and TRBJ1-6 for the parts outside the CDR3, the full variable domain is DAGVTQSPTHLIKTRGQQVTLRCSPISGHKSVSWYQQVLGQGPQFIFQYYEKEERGRGNFPDRFSARQFPNYSSELNVNALLLGDSALYLCASSLVPPDRVWSPLHFGNGTRLTVT.

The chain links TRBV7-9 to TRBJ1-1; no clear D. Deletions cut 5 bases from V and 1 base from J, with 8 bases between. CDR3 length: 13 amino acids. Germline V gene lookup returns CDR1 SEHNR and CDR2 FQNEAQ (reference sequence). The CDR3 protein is CASSLIENTEAFF. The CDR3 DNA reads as TGTGCCAGCAGCCTCATAGAGAACACTGAAGCTTTCTTT.

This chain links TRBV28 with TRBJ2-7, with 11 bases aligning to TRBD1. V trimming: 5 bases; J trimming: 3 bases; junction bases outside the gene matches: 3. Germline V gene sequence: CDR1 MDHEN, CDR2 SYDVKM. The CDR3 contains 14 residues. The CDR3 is CASSTGTGGYEQYF. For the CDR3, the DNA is TGTGCCAGCAGTACCGGGACAGGGGGCTACGAGCAGTACTTC.

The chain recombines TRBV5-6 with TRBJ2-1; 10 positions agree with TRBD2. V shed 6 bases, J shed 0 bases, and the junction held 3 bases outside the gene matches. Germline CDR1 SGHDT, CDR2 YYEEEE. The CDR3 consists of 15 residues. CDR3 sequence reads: CASTRTSGSYNEQFF. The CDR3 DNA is TGTGCCAGCACTAGGACTAGCGGCTCCTACAATGAGCAGTTCTTC. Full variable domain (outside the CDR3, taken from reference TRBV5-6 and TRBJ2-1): DAGVTQSPTHLIKTRGQQVTLRCSPKSGHDTVSWYQQALGQGPQFIFQYYEEEERQRGNFPDRFSGHQFPNYSSELNVNALLLGDSALYLCASTRTSGSYNEQFFGPGTRLTVL.

The CDR3 DNA is TGCGCCAGCAGCCAAGATATCGGGGTCAGGACTAATGAAAAACTGTTTTTT. It yields the protein CASSQDIGVRTNEKLFF. The chain combines TRBV4-3 with TRBJ1-4; D not resolved. The CDR3 is 17 residues long. The V gene's germline CDR1 is LGHNA and CDR2 YSLEER. With 0 bases removed from V and 2 bases from J, the gap between germline ends came to 13 bases.

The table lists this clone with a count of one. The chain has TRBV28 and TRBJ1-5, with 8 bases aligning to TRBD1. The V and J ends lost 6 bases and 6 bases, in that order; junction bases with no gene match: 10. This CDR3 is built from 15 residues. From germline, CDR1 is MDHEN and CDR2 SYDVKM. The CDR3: CASSLASGGVQPQHF. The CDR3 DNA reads TGTGCCAGCAGCCTGGCCTCAGGGGGCGTTCAGCCCCAGCATTTT.

CDR3 nucleotide sequence: TGCGCCAGCTGGGACAGGGCCACAGATACGCAGTATTTT. It encodes CASWDRATDTQYF. The rearrangement links TRBV10-2 to TRBJ2-3; 9 bases fit TRBD1. This CDR3 comprises 13 residues. From germline, CDR1 is WSHSY and CDR2 SAAADI. Trimming at V came to 8 bases and at J to 2 bases, leaving 2 bases not matched to a gene.

The CDR3 sequence is CASSQDLSTGRIYGYTF. CDR3 sequence (DNA): TGCGCCAGCAGCCAAGATCTATCGACAGGGAGGATCTATGGCTACACCTTC. J is TRBJ1-2 and V is TRBV4-3; 7 bases are shared with TRBD1. V was pared by 0 bases and J by 4 bases, with 11 bases of the junction left unmatched. This CDR3 comprises 17 residues. Per the germline V gene, CDR1 is LGHNA and CDR2 is YSLEER.

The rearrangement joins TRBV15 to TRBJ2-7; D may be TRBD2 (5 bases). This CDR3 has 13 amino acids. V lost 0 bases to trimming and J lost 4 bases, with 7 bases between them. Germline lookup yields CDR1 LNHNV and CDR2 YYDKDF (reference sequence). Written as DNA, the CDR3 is TGTGCCACCAGCAGAGATCGAGGGTACGAGCAGTACTTC. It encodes CATSRDRGYEQYF.

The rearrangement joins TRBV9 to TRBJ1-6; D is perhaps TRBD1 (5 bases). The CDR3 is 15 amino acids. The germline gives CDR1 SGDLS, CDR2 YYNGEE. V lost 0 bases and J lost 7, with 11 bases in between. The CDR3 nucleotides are TGTGCCAGCAGCGTAGCACAGGCCGGAAATTCACCCCTCCACTTT. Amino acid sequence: CASSVAQAGNSPLHF.

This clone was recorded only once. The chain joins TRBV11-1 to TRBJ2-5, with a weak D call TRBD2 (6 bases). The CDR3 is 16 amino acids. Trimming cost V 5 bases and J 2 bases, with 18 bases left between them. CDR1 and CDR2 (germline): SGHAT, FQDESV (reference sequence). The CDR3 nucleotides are TGTGCCAGCAGCACACCACTAGCCCAGACTCAAGAGACCCAGTACTTC. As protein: CASSTPLAQTQETQYF.

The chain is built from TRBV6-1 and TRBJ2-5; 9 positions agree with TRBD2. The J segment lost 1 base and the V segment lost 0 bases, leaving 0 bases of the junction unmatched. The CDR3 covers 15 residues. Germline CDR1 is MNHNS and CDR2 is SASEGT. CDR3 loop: CASSEASGGQETQYF. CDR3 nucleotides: TGTGCCAGCAGTGAAGCTAGCGGGGGCCAAGAGACCCAGTACTTC.

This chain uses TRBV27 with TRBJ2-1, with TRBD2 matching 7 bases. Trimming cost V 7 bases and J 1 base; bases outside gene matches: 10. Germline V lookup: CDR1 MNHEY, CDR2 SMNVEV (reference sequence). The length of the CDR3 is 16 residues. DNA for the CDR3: TGTGCCAGCATGGGGAGGGAGGGCCCATCCTACAATGAGCAGTTCTTC. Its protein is CASMGREGPSYNEQFF.

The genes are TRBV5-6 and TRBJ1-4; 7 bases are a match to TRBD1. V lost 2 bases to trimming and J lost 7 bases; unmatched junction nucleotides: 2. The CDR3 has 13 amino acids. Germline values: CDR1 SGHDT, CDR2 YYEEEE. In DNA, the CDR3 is TGTGCCAGCAGCTTTGCAGGGGGTGAAAAACTGTTTTTT. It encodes CASSFAGGEKLFF.

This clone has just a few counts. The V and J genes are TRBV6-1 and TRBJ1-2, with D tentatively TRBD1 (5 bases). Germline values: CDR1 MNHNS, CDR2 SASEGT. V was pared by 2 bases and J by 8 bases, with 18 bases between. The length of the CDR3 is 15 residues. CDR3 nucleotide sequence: TGTGCCAGCAGTGAATGGCGGGGCGAGGGAGGGGGCTACACCTTC. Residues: CASSEWRGEGGGYTF.

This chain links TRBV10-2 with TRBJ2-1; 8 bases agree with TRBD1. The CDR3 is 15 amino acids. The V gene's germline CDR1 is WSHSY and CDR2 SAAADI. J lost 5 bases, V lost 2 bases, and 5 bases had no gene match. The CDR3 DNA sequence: TGCGCCAGCAGTGAGCCGACAGGGGAGGACAATGAGCAGTTCTTC. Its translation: CASSEPTGEDNEQFF.

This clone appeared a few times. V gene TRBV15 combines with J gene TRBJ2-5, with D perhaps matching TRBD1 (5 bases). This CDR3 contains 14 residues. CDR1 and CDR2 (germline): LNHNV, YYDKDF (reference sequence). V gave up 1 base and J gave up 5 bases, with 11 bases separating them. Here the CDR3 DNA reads TGTGCCACCAGCAGAGGTCAGGGATGGGAGACCCAGTACTTC. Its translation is CATSRGQGWETQYF.

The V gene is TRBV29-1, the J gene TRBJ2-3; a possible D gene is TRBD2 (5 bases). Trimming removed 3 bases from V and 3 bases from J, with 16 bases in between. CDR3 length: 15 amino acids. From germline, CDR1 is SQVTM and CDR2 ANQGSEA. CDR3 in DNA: TGCAGCGTTGATCTGGACTCCGCAAATACAGATACGCAGTATTTT. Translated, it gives CSVDLDSANTDTQYF.

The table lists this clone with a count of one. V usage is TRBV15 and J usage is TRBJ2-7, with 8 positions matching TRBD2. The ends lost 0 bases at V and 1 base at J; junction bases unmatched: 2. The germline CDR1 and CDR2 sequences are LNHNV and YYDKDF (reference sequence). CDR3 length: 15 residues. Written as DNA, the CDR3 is TGTGCCACCAGCAGAGATCCGGGGGGGTCCTACGAGCAGTACTTC. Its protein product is CATSRDPGGSYEQYF. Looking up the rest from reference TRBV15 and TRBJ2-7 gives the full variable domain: DAMVIQNPRYQVTQFGKPVTLSCSQTLNHNVMYWYQQKSSQAPKLLFHYYDKDFNNEADTPDNFQSRRPNTSFCFLDIRSPGLGDTAMYLCATSRDPGGSYEQYFGPGTRLTVT.

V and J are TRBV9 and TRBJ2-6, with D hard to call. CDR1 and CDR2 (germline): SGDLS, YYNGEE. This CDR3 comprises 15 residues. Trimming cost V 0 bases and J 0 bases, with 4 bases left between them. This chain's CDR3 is CASSVDTSGANVLTF. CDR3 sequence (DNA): TGTGCCAGCAGCGTAGACACCTCTGGGGCCAACGTCCTGACTTTC. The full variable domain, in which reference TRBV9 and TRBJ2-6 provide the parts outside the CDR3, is DSGVTQTPKHLITATGQRVTLRCSPRSGDLSVYWYQQSLDQGLQFLIQYYNGEERAKGNILERFSAQQFPDLHSELNLSSLELGDSALYFCASSVDTSGANVLTFGAGSRLTVL.

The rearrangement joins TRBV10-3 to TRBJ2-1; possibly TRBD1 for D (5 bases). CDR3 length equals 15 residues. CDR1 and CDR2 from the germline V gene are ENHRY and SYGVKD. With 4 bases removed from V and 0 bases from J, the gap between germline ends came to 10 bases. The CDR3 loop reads CAISGGQGSYNEQFF. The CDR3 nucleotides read TGTGCCATCAGTGGTGGTCAGGGCTCCTACAATGAGCAGTTCTTC.

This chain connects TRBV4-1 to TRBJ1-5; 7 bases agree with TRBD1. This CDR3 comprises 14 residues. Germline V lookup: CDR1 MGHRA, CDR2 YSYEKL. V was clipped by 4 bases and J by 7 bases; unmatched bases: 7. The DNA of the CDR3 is TGCGCCAGCAGCCGACAGGGAAAGGACCAGCCCCAGCATTTT. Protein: CASSRQGKDQPQHF.

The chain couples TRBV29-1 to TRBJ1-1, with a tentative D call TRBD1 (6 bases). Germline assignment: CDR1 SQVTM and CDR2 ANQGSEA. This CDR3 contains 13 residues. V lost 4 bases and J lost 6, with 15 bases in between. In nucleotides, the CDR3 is TGCAGCGTTGTAAGGCAGGGGAGCCCTGAAGCTTTCTTT. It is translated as CSVVRQGSPEAFF.

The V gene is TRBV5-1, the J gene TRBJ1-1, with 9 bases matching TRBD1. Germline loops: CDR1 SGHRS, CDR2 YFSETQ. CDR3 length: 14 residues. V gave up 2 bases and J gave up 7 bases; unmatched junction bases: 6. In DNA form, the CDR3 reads TGCGCCAGCAGCTTTGGGACAGGGAGGGATGAAGCTTTCTTT. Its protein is CASSFGTGRDEAFF.

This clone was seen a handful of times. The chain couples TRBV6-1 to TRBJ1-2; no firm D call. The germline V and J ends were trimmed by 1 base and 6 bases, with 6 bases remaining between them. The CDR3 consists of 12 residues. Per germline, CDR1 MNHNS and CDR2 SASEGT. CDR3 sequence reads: CASSEVVNGYTF. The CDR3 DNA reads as TGTGCCAGCAGTGAAGTAGTCAATGGCTACACCTTC.